This section outlines one TCR beta chain sequence together with its context. Deletions cut 9 bases from V and 0 bases from J, with 18 bases between. CDR1 and CDR2 from the germline V gene are SEHNR and FQNEAQ (reference sequence). The CDR3 totals 16 residues. This table comes from immunoSEQ multiplex PCR, and its TCRdb copy is limited to in-frame clones, with some not included. Of approximately 20,000 clones detected, roughly 80% appear once; the ten largest clones hold around 32%. This sample is part of a study of control samples from healthy donors and cancer patients. Sequencing was carried out using PBMCs. The sequence was collected from a woman aged 70 to 79 with lung cancer. This chain joins TRBV7-9 and TRBJ2-1; a weak D match, TRBD2 (5 bases). The CDR3 DNA follows: TGTGCCAGTTCGGAGACCATTACTAGCTCCTACAATGAGCAGTTCTTC. As protein: CASSETITSSYNEQFF.